This is a list of T cell receptor beta chains from one sample in a study of T-cell memory formation after mild COVID-19. TCRdb re-called the 5' RACE reads with MiXCR, one entry per CDR3 protein. Among 120,000 to 150,000 distinct CDR3 sequences, over 6% were seen once, and the ten largest hold around 2%. The specimen sequenced was PBMCs or a T cell subset sorted from them (not recorded which). Receptors originate from an adult woman who had mild COVID-19 (a few samples of this study predate the infection). Cell type and time point are not known. Both conserved end residues are part of each CDR3. The D gene is left open where the match is weak. Expanded clones are given a class, and other clones once, few, many or no size at all.

CDR3 DNA	CDR3 protein	D gene	CDR3 length	J gene	clone size	V gene
TGTGCCAGCAGCACCCAACGGGGGCTAAGCTCCTACAATGAGCAGTTCTTC	CASSTQRGLSSYNEQFF	.	17	TRBJ2-1	many	TRBV21-1
TGCGCCAGCAGCTTCGGACCGGGAGGCGATTCCGAAAAACTGTTTTTT	CASSFGPGGDSEKLFF	.	16	TRBJ1-4	few	TRBV5-1
TGTGCCAGCAGCTTAGCCTGGACAGGGGGCGGCCACGAGCAGTACTTC	CASSLAWTGGGHEQYF	TRBD1	16	TRBJ2-7	.	TRBV7-2
TGTGCCAGCAGCTCTACCCTCCGGGACCGATCTGGCTACACCTTC	CASSSTLRDRSGYTF	.	15	TRBJ1-2	.	TRBV5-5
TGTGCCAGCAACACAGGGTCGGGAGAGCCCCAGCATTTT	CASNTGSGEPQHF	.	13	TRBJ1-5	many	TRBV12-3/TRBV12-4
TGTGCCAGCAGTCCTCCGACTAGCGGGAGCTCCAATGAGCAGTTCTTC	CASSPPTSGSSNEQFF	TRBD2	16	TRBJ2-1	many	TRBV12-3/TRBV12-4
TGTGCCAGTAGTATCGCCCGGGACGGCTATGGCTACACCTTC	CASSIARDGYGYTF	.	14	TRBJ1-2	.	TRBV19
TGTGCCAGCAGCTTAGGTTCAGGAAGGGGAAATACTGAAGCTTTCTTT	CASSLGSGRGNTEAFF	.	16	TRBJ1-1	many	TRBV7-8
TGTGCCAGCACCCGACTTCAGGTCAAGCAAGGGCAGTTCTTC	CASTRLQVKQGQFF	.	14	TRBJ2-1	few	TRBV5-5
TGTGCCAGCAGCCAAGTCCGAAACTCTGGAAACACCATATATTTT	CASSQVRNSGNTIYF	.	15	TRBJ1-3	few	TRBV3-1
TGCAGCGTTGGGACAGGGATTCACTATGGCTACACCTTC	CSVGTGIHYGYTF	TRBD1	13	TRBJ1-2	many	TRBV29-1
TGTGCCAGACTCCGAGCCTACGAGCAGTACTTC	CARLRAYEQYF	.	11	TRBJ2-7	.	TRBV6-6
TGTGCCAGCTCACCACCGGGGGCGGAGGGCAATCAGCCCCAGCATTTT	CASSPPGAEGNQPQHF	.	16	TRBJ1-5	few	TRBV18
TGTGCCAGCAGCTTAGTACAGTACAATGAGCAGTTCTTC	CASSLVQYNEQFF	.	13	TRBJ2-1	.	TRBV7-2
TGTGCCAGCAGTTATATACAACGGCGGGGGGGCCCGGATACGCAGTATTTT	CASSYIQRRGGPDTQYF	TRBD2	17	TRBJ2-3	.	TRBV6-2/TRBV6-3
TGTGCCACTGAGGGGTGGCGGAGCTCTGGGGCCAACGTCCTGACTTTC	CATEGWRSSGANVLTF	.	16	TRBJ2-6	few	TRBV4-2
TGCGCCAGCAGCGTGGACAGAAACACCGGGGAGCTGTTTTTT	CASSVDRNTGELFF	.	14	TRBJ2-2	many	TRBV5-1
TGTGCCAGCAGCCCCCAATCGGGGTCGGGGGGGCGATGGATACAACCGGGAGCTTTCTTT	CASSPQSGSGGRWIQPGAFF	.	20	TRBJ1-1	.	TRBV7-3
TGTGCCAGCAGTACCGGGACAGGACCCTACGAGCAGTACTTC	CASSTGTGPYEQYF	TRBD1	14	TRBJ2-7	.	TRBV6-1
TGTGCCAGCAGCTTGGAGGGAGAGCAAAACACCATATATTTT	CASSLEGEQNTIYF	.	14	TRBJ1-3	few	TRBV5-5
TGTGCCATCAGTGAAGGCCCCGGGACAGGGGGGGATGAGCAGTTCTTC	CAISEGPGTGGDEQFF	TRBD1	16	TRBJ2-1	many	TRBV10-3
TGTGCCAGCAGTGGGACCGGGGAGCTGTTTTTT	CASSGTGELFF	.	11	TRBJ2-2	few	TRBV6-5
TGTGCCAGCAGTCAACCCCCCACAGATACGCAGTATTTT	CASSQPPTDTQYF	.	13	TRBJ2-3	.	TRBV7-3
TGTGCCTGGAGCAGTACAGGGTTGGATGAGCAGTTCTTC	CAWSSTGLDEQFF	.	13	TRBJ2-1	.	TRBV30
TGTGCCAGCAGCCCACGACCGGGACTAGCGGGGCGGCCCGGGGAGCTGTTTTTT	CASSPRPGLAGRPGELFF	TRBD2	18	TRBJ2-2	.	TRBV14
TGTGCCAGCAGTCGGACCCCCCCGGGTAGCGGCACAGATACGCAGTATTTT	CASSRTPPGSGTDTQYF	.	17	TRBJ2-3	few	TRBV2
TGCAGCGTTGTACCGGGACTAGCGGACTACAATGAGCAGTTCTTC	CSVVPGLADYNEQFF	TRBD2	15	TRBJ2-1	few	TRBV29-1
TGTGCCAGCAGCTTGGGATTCCTCTACGAGCAGTACTTC	CASSLGFLYEQYF	.	13	TRBJ2-7	many	TRBV5-6
TGCGCCAGCAGCCAACTTCTGCGGAGCGACACCGGGGAGCTGTTTTTT	CASSQLLRSDTGELFF	.	16	TRBJ2-2	few	TRBV4-3
TGCAGTGCCAACGGACTAGCGGGGGACAATGAGCAGTTCTTC	CSANGLAGDNEQFF	TRBD2	14	TRBJ2-1	many	TRBV20-1
TGTGCCAGCAGTTACCTCCCAGGGAACTATGGCTACACCTTC	CASSYLPGNYGYTF	.	14	TRBJ1-2	few	TRBV6-6
TGTGCCAGCAGTGGCGAGGGGGCCAGAGATACGCAGTATTTT	CASSGEGARDTQYF	TRBD1	14	TRBJ2-3	few	TRBV2